This entry lists 32 T cell receptor beta chains sequenced from one sample in a study of shared clonotypes between healthy human individuals. The data were produced by immunoSEQ multiplex PCR, yet TCRdb's version contains in-frame clones alone and is incomplete. This repertoire shows 180,000 or so clones, 85% to 95% found once; its top ten account for about 0.067%. The specimen sequenced was naive CD4+ T cells sorted from blood. Subset in this sample: CD45RA+ positively selected. The receptor set was obtained from a woman aged 30 to 39 in good health.

The chain uses TRBV29-1 and TRBJ2-3, with 7 bases matching TRBD2. Losses at the gene ends were 6 bases for V and 2 bases for J; bases not matched to a gene: 2. This CDR3 has 12 residues. Per the germline V gene, CDR1 is SQVTM and CDR2 is ANQGSEA. The DNA of the CDR3 is TGCAGCGTCGGGACTATCACAGATACGCAGTATTTT. It is translated as CSVGTITDTQYF.

The chain is built from TRBV15 and TRBJ1-1; D not certain. V was clipped by 1 base and J by 1 base, with 7 bases between them. The CDR3 sequence is 14 residues long. Germline CDR1 reads LNHNV; CDR2 reads YYDKDF (reference sequence). The CDR3 protein is CATSRAPGNTEAFF. CDR3 sequence (DNA): TGTGCCACCAGCAGAGCTCCTGGGAACACTGAAGCTTTCTTT.

V gene TRBV4-1 combines with J gene TRBJ2-7; no clear D gene. Germline CDR1 MGHRA, CDR2 YSYEKL. The CDR3 consists of 15 residues. V was shortened by 0 bases and J by 6 bases, with 15 bases between the two germline ends. The DNA for the CDR3 is TGCGCCAGCAGCCAAGAGTGGACGGATAGTCGCGAGCAGTACTTC. Translated, it gives CASSQEWTDSREQYF.

This chain connects TRBV11-1 to TRBJ2-2; TRBD2 is a possible D gene (6 bases). Trimming shortened V by 1 base and J by 4 bases, and 16 bases separated the two germline ends. This CDR3 comprises 17 residues. The germline CDR1 and CDR2 sequences are SGHAT and FQDESV (reference sequence). This chain's CDR3 is CASSLEGPGVGTGELFF. The CDR3 DNA reads TGTGCCAGCAGCTTAGAGGGTCCGGGAGTGGGCACCGGGGAGCTGTTTTTT.

The chain links TRBV6-1 to TRBJ1-4, with D perhaps TRBD1 (6 bases). This CDR3 is built from 14 residues. CDR1 is MNHNS, CDR2 SASEGT, per germline. The germline V and J ends were trimmed by 7 bases and 4 bases, with 13 bases remaining between them. The CDR3 reads CASTSGHYNEKLFF. CDR3 DNA sequence: TGTGCCAGCACCTCGGGACACTATAATGAAAAACTGTTTTTT.

V is TRBV5-4 and J is TRBJ2-5, with 10 bases that match TRBD1. TRBJ2-7 explains the end of the DNA better; the J call may be wrong. Germline V gene sequence: CDR1 SGHNT, CDR2 YYREEE (reference sequence). The CDR3 totals 17 residues. CDR3 loop: CASSWNIRRTGGYEQYF. The CDR3 DNA follows: TGTGCCAGCAGTTGGAACATCCGCCGGACAGGGGGCTACGAGCAGTACTTC.

The J gene is TRBJ2-7, the V gene TRBV7-2; D remains unclear. The CDR3 runs 15 residues. Trimming took 3 bases from V and 2 from J, leaving 14 bases between them. CDR1 and CDR2 (germline): SGHTA, FQGNSA. This chain's CDR3 is CASSFSGLGTYEQYF. The CDR3 DNA follows: TGTGCCAGCAGCTTTTCTGGGTTGGGGACCTACGAGCAGTACTTC.

The chain uses TRBV15 and TRBJ2-2, with 10 positions matching TRBD1. V gave up 3 bases and J gave up 5 bases; unmatched junction bases: 6. The CDR3 covers 16 residues. Germline V gene lookup returns CDR1 LNHNV and CDR2 YYDKDF (reference sequence). The CDR3 loop is CATSSRDRGSTGELFF. The CDR3 region has the DNA TGTGCCACCAGCAGCAGGGACAGGGGATCAACCGGGGAGCTGTTTTTT.

The J gene is TRBJ1-2, the V gene TRBV7-9, with D maybe TRBD1 (5 bases). CDR1 and CDR2 (germline): SEHNR, FQNEAQ (reference sequence). The ends were cut back, 2 bases at V and 10 bases at J, with 14 bases in the middle. The length of the CDR3 is 13 residues. The CDR3 spells CASSLTAGSDYTF. In DNA, the CDR3 is TGTGCCAGCAGCTTAACGGCAGGGAGCGACTACACCTTC.

V usage is TRBV5-1 and J usage is TRBJ1-6, with TRBD1 matching over 7 bases. Germline values: CDR1 SGHRS, CDR2 YFSETQ. V dropped 3 bases and J dropped 9; count of bases not matched to a gene: 6. This CDR3 region has 14 residues. CDR3 region: CASSSGQESSPLHF. For the CDR3, the DNA is TGCGCCAGCAGCTCCGGACAGGAAAGTTCACCCCTCCACTTT. Using reference TRBV5-1 and TRBJ1-6 for the parts outside the CDR3, the full variable domain is KAGVTQTPRYLIKTRGQQVTLSCSPISGHRSVSWYQQTPGQGLQFLFEYFSETQRNKGNFPGRFSGRQFSNSRSEMNVSTLELGDSALYLCASSSGQESSPLHFGNGTRLTVT.

This chain uses TRBV5-1 with TRBJ1-1; 8 nucleotides agree with TRBD1. V lost 1 base, J lost 5 bases, and 1 base stayed unmatched. The germline V gene encodes CDR1 SGHRS and CDR2 YFSETQ. The CDR3 is 13 residues long. Here the CDR3 reads CASSLQGATEAFF. The CDR3 DNA reads TGCGCCAGCAGCTTGCAGGGGGCAACTGAAGCTTTCTTT.

The rearrangement uses TRBV5-4 and TRBJ2-3; D possibly matches TRBD1 or TRBD2 (5 bases each). The germline V and J ends were trimmed by 3 bases and 1 base, with 9 bases remaining between them. Germline lookup yields CDR1 SGHNT and CDR2 YYREEE (reference sequence). The CDR3 extends over 14 amino acids. CDR3 amino acids: CASSSGTRTDTQYF. Here the CDR3 DNA reads TGTGCCAGCAGCTCCGGGACCCGCACAGATACGCAGTATTTT. Looking up the rest from reference TRBV5-4 and TRBJ2-3 gives the full variable domain: ETGVTQSPTHLIKTRGQQVTLRCSSQSGHNTVSWYQQALGQGPQFIFQYYREEENGRGNFPPRFSGLQFPNYSSELNVNALELDDSALYLCASSSGTRTDTQYFGPGTRLTVL.

The rearrangement uses TRBV6-5 and TRBJ1-2; D not resolved. Germline V gives CDR1 MNHEY, CDR2 SVGAGI. The CDR3 is 14 amino acids. Trimming shortened V by 8 bases and J by 4 bases, and 17 bases separated the two germline ends. The CDR3 region is CASSRSMGGYGYTF. As DNA, the CDR3 is TGTGCCAGCTCCCGCAGTATGGGCGGCTATGGCTACACCTTC.

The chain recombines TRBV28 with TRBJ2-5, with TRBD2 identical over 8 bases. The junction had 3 bases not matched to a gene; V was cut back by 3 bases and J by 3 bases. The germline gives CDR1 MDHEN, CDR2 SYDVKM. CDR3 length: 14 amino acids. In nucleotides, the CDR3 is TGTGCCAGCAGTTTTCCACTAGCGGAAGAGACCCAGTACTTC. It translates to CASSFPLAEETQYF.

This sequence joins TRBV10-3 and TRBJ2-7; D unclear. Looked up from germline, CDR1 is ENHRY and CDR2 is SYGVKD. Trimming cost V 5 bases and J 3 bases, with 11 bases left between them. The CDR3 is 13 amino acids. CDR3 loop: CAISSKTDYEQYF. CDR3 sequence (DNA): TGTGCCATCAGTTCCAAAACCGACTACGAGCAGTACTTC.

The V gene is TRBV21-1, the J gene TRBJ1-4. TRBV21-1 is marked as a pseudogene. The CDR3 covers 10 residues. DNA for the CDR3: TGTGCCAGCAGCAGGCGAAAACTGTTTTTT. Its translation: CASSRRKLFF.

V gene TRBV7-9 combines with J gene TRBJ2-5; D possibly matches TRBD1 or TRBD2 (5 bases each). Germline V CDR1 and CDR2: SEHNR, FQNEAQ (reference sequence). Trimming pared 0 bases from V and 2 bases from J, leaving 16 bases between. This CDR3 has 17 amino acids. The CDR3 spells CASSLARKTEGQETQYF. For the CDR3, the DNA is TGTGCCAGCAGCTTAGCGCGAAAGACAGAGGGGCAAGAGACCCAGTACTTC.

The chain couples TRBV15 to TRBJ1-3; D is possibly TRBD1 (5 bases). The germline CDR1 and CDR2 sequences are LNHNV and YYDKDF (reference sequence). Between the trimmed V and J ends, which lost 0 bases and 2 bases, there was a span of 11 bases. The CDR3 sequence is 16 residues long. The DNA for the CDR3 is TGTGCCACCAGCAGAGACCCATCGACAGCTGGAAACACCATATATTTT. Amino acids: CATSRDPSTAGNTIYF.

The V gene is TRBV6-6, the J gene TRBJ1-2; D is perhaps TRBD1 (5 bases). The V and J ends lost 8 bases and 0 bases respectively, with 16 bases between them. Germline assignment: CDR1 MNHNY and CDR2 SVGAGI (reference sequence). The CDR3 has 15 amino acids. CDR3 DNA sequence: TGTGCCAGCGCCCTGACAGACCTGACTAACTATGGCTACACCTTC. Protein product: CASALTDLTNYGYTF.

The genes are TRBV6-5 and TRBJ1-2, with D maybe TRBD1 (6 bases). The CDR3 loop spans 15 amino acids. The ends were cut back, 7 bases at V and 0 bases at J, with 15 bases in the middle. CDR1 is MNHEY, CDR2 SVGAGI, per germline. CDR3: CASTGYSGANYGYTF. DNA of the CDR3: TGTGCCAGCACCGGATACTCAGGGGCTAACTATGGCTACACCTTC.

The chain is built from TRBV6-6 and TRBJ2-7; the match to TRBD1 covers 8 bases. The J segment lost 3 bases and the V segment lost 5 bases, leaving 6 bases of the junction unmatched. CDR1 is MNHNY and CDR2 is SVGAGI in the germline V gene (reference sequence). The CDR3 spans 14 residues. The CDR3 region has the DNA TGTGCCAGCAGTCGTCCGGGACAGGACTACGAGCAGTACTTC. Its translation: CASSRPGQDYEQYF.

The chain links TRBV5-8 to TRBJ2-5; 9 bases map to TRBD1. The CDR3 spans 14 residues. Germline V gives CDR1 SGHTS, CDR2 YDEGEE. The V and J ends lost 5 bases and 4 bases, in that order; junction bases with no gene match: 6. The CDR3 sequence: CASRQGQGGETQYF. CDR3 nucleotide sequence: TGTGCCAGCAGGCAGGGACAGGGTGGAGAGACCCAGTACTTC.

V is TRBV28 and J is TRBJ1-1; 9 nucleotides align to TRBD1. V was pared by 6 bases and J by 4 bases, with 9 bases of the junction left unmatched. The CDR3 has 15 amino acids. Germline CDR1 is MDHEN and CDR2 is SYDVKM. DNA of the CDR3: TGTGCCAGCAGGATTACAGGGGGCGGGGGCACTGAAGCTTTCTTT. Translation: CASRITGGGGTEAFF. The full variable domain, completed using reference TRBV28 and TRBJ1-1, is DVKVTQSSRYLVKRTGEKVFLECVQDMDHENMFWYRQDPGLGLRLIYFSYDVKMKEKGDIPEGYSVSREKKERFSLILESASTNQTSMYLCASRITGGGGTEAFFGQGTRLTVV.

This chain connects TRBV7-9 to TRBJ1-3; the D is unclear. V lost 2 bases and J lost 4, with 12 bases in between. Germline V gene sequence: CDR1 SEHNR, CDR2 FQNEAQ (reference sequence). The CDR3 extends over 15 amino acids. In DNA, the CDR3 is TGTGCCAGCAGCTTACTCAGTGTAGCAGGAAACACCATATATTTT. The encoded protein is CASSLLSVAGNTIYF. Together with reference TRBV7-9 and TRBJ1-3, the CDR3 gives the full variable domain: DTGVSQNPRHKITKRGQNVTFRCDPISEHNRLYWYRQTLGQGPEFLTYFQNEAQLEKSRLLSDRFSAERPKGSFSTLEIQRTEQGDSAMYLCASSLLSVAGNTIYFGEGSWLTVV.

In its sample, this clone was seen once. The genes are TRBV5-6 and TRBJ2-7, with TRBD2 matching 12 bases. J gave up 5 bases and V 0 bases, and 3 bases lay outside the gene matches. This CDR3 contains 15 residues. Germline V gene lookup returns CDR1 SGHDT and CDR2 YYEEEE. The CDR3 coding sequence is TGTGCCAGCAGCTTGGGACTAGCGGGAGTCCACGAGCAGTACTTC. Its translation is CASSLGLAGVHEQYF.

This clone was observed once. The V and J genes are TRBV28 and TRBJ1-2; TRBD1 is a possible D gene (5 bases). The V gene's germline CDR1 is MDHEN and CDR2 SYDVKM. The V end lost 6 bases, the J end lost 3 bases, and 8 bases lay between the germline ends. This CDR3 comprises 12 residues. This CDR3 reads CASSGGYYGYTF. The DNA for the CDR3 is TGTGCCAGCAGCGGGGGGTACTATGGCTACACCTTC.

V gene TRBV18 combines with J gene TRBJ2-6, with D unresolved. Trimming took 0 bases from V and 0 from J, leaving 18 bases between them. Germline assignment: CDR1 KGHSH and CDR2 LQKENI. The CDR3 has 20 amino acids. The CDR3 protein is CASSPPVNDMRSSGANVLTF. For the CDR3, the DNA is TGTGCCAGCTCACCACCGGTTAACGACATGAGAAGCTCTGGGGCCAACGTCCTGACTTTC.

The V call is TRBV11-2, the J call TRBJ2-5, with TRBD2 matching over 13 bases. This CDR3 spans 14 amino acids. V gave up 5 bases and J gave up 11 bases; unmatched junction bases: 8. Germline values: CDR1 SGHAT, CDR2 FQNNGV. CDR3 in DNA: TGTGCCAGCAGCCAAGGGACTAGCGGGAAAGAGCAGTACTTC. Translation gives CASSQGTSGKEQYF.

The V and J genes are TRBV28 and TRBJ2-7; 7 bases agree with TRBD1. J was trimmed by 0 bases and V by 6 bases; bases with no gene match: 5. Germline CDR1 and CDR2: MDHEN and SYDVKM. This CDR3 has 14 residues. CDR3 protein: CASSQGGSSYEQYF. The CDR3 nucleotides are TGTGCCAGCAGCCAAGGGGGCTCCTCCTACGAGCAGTACTTC.

V usage is TRBV6-6 and J usage is TRBJ2-7; 11 bases agree with TRBD1. The length of the CDR3 is 16 residues. V was clipped by 5 bases and J by 4 bases; unmatched bases: 10. Germline V gene lookup returns CDR1 MNHNY and CDR2 SVGAGI (reference sequence). CDR3: CASSSRDRGKFYEQYF. The CDR3 region has the DNA TGTGCCAGCAGTAGCCGGGACAGGGGGAAATTTTACGAGCAGTACTTC.

Here the CDR3 DNA reads TGCGCCAGCAGCGGAAGTACGGGTGGGGAAGCTTTCTTT. This translates into CASSGSTGGEAFF. The rearrangement links TRBV5-1 to TRBJ1-1; D unresolved. V lost 4 bases to trimming and J lost 8 bases, with 15 bases between them. Germline V CDR1 and CDR2: SGHRS, YFSETQ. The CDR3 is made up of 13 amino acids.

The rearrangement joins TRBV7-9 to TRBJ1-1; D possibly corresponds to TRBD1 (5 bases). The CDR3 is made up of 12 amino acids. V was cut by 3 bases and J by 8 bases, with 10 bases left in between. Per germline, CDR1 SEHNR and CDR2 FQNEAQ (reference sequence). CDR3: CASSLRAGEAFF. CDR3 nucleotides: TGTGCCAGCAGCTTGAGAGCAGGGGAAGCTTTCTTT.